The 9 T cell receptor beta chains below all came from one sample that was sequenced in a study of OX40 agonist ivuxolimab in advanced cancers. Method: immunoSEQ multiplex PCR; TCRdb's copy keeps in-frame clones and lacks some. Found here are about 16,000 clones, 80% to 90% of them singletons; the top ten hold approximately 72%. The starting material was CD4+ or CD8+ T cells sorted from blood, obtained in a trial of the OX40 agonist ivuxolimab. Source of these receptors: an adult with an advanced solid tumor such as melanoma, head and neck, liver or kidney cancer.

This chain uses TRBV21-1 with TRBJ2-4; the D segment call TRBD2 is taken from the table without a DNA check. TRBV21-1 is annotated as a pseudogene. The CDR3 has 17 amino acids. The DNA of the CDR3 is TGTGCCAGCAGCAACATTCAGGAGGGAATAGCCAAAAACATTCAGTACTTC. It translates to CASSNIQEGIAKNIQYF.

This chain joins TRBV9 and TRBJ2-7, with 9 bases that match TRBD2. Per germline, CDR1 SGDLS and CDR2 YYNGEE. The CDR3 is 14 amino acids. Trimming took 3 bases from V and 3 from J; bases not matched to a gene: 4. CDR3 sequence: CASSASGNLYEQYF. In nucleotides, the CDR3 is TGTGCCAGCAGCGCTAGCGGGAACCTCTACGAGCAGTACTTC.

CDR3 loop: CASSLTNTEAFF. The CDR3 coding sequence is TGTGCCAGTAGTCTCACGAACACTGAAGCTTTCTTT. This chain uses TRBV19 with TRBJ1-1; D unclear. The CDR3 runs to 12 residues. The V end lost 5 bases, the J end lost 1 base, and 5 bases lay between the germline ends. CDR1 is LNHDA, CDR2 SQIVND, per germline (reference sequence).

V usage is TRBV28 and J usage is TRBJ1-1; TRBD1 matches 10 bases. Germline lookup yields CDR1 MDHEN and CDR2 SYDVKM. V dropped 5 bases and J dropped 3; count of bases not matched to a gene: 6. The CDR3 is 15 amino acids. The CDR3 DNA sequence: TGTGCCAGCAGTACCCGGACAGGGGGGGACACTGAAGCTTTCTTT. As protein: CASSTRTGGDTEAFF.

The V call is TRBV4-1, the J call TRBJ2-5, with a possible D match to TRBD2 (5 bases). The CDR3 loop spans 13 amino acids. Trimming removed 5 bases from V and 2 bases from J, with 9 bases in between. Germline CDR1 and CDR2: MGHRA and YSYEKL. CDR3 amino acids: CASSFSGQETQYF. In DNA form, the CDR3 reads TGCGCCAGCAGCTTCAGCGGACAAGAGACCCAGTACTTC.

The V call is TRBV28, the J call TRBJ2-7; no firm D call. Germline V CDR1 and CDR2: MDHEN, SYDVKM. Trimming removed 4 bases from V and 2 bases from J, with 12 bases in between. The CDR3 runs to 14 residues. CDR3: CASSSPTRAYEQYF. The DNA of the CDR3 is TGTGCCAGCAGTTCCCCGACAAGGGCCTACGAGCAGTACTTC.

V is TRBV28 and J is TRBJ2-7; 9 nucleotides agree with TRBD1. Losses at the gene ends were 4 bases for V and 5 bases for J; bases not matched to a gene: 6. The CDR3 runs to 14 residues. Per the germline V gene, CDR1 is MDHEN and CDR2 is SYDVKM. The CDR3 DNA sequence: TGTGCCAGCAGTTACAGGGGGCGCATCAACGAGCAGTACTTC. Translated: CASSYRGRINEQYF.

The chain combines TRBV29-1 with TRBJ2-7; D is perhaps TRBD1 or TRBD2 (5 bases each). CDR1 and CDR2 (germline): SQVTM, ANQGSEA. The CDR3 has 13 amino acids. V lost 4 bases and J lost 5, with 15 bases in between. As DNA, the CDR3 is TGCAGCGTTGTTACTTCCCGGGGCCACGAGCAGTACTTC. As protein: CSVVTSRGHEQYF.

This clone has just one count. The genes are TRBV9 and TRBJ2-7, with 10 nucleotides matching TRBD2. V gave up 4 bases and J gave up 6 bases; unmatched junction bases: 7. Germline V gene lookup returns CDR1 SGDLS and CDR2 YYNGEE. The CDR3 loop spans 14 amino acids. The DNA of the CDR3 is TGTGCCAGCAGCTCGGGGTCTAGCGGGAGCGAGCAGTACTTC. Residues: CASSSGSSGSEQYF. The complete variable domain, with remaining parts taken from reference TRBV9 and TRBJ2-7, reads DSGVTQTPKHLITATGQRVTLRCSPRSGDLSVYWYQQSLDQGLQFLIQYYNGEERAKGNILERFSAQQFPDLHSELNLSSLELGDSALYFCASSSGSSGSEQYFGPGTRLTVT.